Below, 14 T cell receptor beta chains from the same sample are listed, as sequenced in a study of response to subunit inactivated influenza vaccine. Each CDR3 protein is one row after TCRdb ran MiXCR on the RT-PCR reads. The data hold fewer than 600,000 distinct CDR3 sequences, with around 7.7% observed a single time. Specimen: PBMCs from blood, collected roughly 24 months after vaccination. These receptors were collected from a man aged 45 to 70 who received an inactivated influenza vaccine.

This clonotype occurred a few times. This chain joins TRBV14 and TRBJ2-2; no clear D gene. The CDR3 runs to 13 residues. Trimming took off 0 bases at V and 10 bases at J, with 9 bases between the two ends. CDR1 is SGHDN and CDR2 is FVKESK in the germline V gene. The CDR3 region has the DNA TGTGCCAGCAGCCAAGATGTTCAAATGGAGCTGTTTTTT. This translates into CASSQDVQMELFF.

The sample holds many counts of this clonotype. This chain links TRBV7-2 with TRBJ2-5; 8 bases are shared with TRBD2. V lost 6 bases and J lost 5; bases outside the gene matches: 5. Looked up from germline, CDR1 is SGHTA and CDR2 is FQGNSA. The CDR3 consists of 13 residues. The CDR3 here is CASSSRGGETQYF. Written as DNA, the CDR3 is TGTGCCAGCAGTTCACGGGGGGGGGAGACCCAGTACTTC.

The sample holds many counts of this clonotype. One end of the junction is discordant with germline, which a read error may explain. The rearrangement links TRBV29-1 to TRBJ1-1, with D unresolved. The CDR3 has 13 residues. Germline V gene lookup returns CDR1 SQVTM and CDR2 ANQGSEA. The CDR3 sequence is CSVERQANAEAFF. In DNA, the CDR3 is TGCAGCGTTGAGCGTCAGGCGAACGCTGAAGCTTTCTTT. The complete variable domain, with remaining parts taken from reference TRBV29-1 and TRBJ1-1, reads SAVISQKPSRDICQRGTSLTIQCQVDSQVTMMFWYRQQPGQSLTLIATANQGSEATYESGFVIDKFPISRPNLTFSTLTVSNMSPEDSSIYLCSVERQANAEAFFGQGTRLTVV.

CDR3 region: CASSYARGYEQYF. CDR3 DNA sequence: TGTGCCAGCAGTTACGCGAGAGGATACGAGCAGTACTTC. The V gene is TRBV6-5, the J gene TRBJ2-7; D is unclear. Trimming removed 2 bases at V and 4 bases at J, with 9 bases between. CDR3 size: 13 residues. CDR1 and CDR2 (germline): MNHEY, SVGAGI.

The CDR3 coding sequence is TGCAGCGTTTTCCCCGGGAACACAGATACGCAGTATTTT. This gives the protein CSVFPGNTDTQYF. This chain links TRBV29-1 with TRBJ2-3, with D maybe TRBD2 (5 bases). Trimming removed 5 bases from V and 2 bases from J, with 11 bases in between. This CDR3 has 13 residues. Per the germline V gene, CDR1 is SQVTM and CDR2 is ANQGSEA.

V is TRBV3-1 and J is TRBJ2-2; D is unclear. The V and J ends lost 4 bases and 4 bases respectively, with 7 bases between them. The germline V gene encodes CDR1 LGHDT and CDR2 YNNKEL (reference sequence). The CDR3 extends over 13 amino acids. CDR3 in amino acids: CASSPMGTGELFF. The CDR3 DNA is TGTGCCAGCAGCCCCATGGGCACCGGGGAGCTGTTTTTT.

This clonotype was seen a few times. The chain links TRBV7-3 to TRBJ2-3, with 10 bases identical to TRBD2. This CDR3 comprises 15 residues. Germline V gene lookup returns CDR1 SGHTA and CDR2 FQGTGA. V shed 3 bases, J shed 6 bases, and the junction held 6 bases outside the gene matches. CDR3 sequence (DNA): TGTGCCAGCAGCTTTAGCGGGGGGCCGGGGGATACGCAGTATTTT. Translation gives CASSFSGGPGDTQYF.

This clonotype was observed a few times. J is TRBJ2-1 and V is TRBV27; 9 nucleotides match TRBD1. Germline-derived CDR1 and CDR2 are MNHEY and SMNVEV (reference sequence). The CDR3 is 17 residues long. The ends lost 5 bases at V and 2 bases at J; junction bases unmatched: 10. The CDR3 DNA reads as TGTGCCAGCAGTCCCAATCGGGACAGGGTAACCTACAATGAGCAGTTCTTC. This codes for CASSPNRDRVTYNEQFF.

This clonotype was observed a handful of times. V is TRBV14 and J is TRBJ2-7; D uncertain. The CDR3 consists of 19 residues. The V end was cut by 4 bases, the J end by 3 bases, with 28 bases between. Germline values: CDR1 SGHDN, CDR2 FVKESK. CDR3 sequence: CASSPGRPPRRSHLYEQYF. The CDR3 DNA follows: TGTGCCAGCAGCCCTGGCCGGCCGCCTCGGCGGTCCCACCTCTACGAGCAGTACTTC.

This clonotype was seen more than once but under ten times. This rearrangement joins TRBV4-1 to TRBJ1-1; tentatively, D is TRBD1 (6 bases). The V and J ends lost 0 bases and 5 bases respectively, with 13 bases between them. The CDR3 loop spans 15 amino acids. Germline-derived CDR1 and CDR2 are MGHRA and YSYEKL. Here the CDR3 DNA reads TGCGCCAGCAGCCAAGACTCCAGGGGATGGACTGAAGCTTTCTTT. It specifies CASSQDSRGWTEAFF.

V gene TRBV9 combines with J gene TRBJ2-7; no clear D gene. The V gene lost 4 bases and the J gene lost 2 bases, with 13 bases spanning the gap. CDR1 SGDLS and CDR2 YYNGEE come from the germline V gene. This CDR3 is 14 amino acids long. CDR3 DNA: TGTGCCAGCAGCCCCCATTTATGGCCCTACGAGCAGTACTTC. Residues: CASSPHLWPYEQYF.

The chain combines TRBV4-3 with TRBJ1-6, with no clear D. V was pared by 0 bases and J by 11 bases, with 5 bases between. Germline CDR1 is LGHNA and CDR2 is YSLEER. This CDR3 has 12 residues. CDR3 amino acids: CASSQDRAPLHF. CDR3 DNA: TGCGCCAGCAGCCAAGATCGGGCACCCCTCCACTTT.

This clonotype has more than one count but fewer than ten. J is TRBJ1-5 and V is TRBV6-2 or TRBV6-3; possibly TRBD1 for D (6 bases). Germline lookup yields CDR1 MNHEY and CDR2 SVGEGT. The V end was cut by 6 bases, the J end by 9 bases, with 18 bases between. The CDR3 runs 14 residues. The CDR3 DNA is TGTGCCAGCAGACAAACAGGGTTTGTAGGGCCCCAGCATTTT. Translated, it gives CASRQTGFVGPQHF.

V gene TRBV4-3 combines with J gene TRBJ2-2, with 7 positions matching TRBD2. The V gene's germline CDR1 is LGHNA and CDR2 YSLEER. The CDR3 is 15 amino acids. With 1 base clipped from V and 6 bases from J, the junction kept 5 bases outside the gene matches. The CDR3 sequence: CASSQASGYPGELFF. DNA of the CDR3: TGCGCCAGCAGCCAAGCTAGCGGTTACCCCGGGGAGCTGTTTTTT.